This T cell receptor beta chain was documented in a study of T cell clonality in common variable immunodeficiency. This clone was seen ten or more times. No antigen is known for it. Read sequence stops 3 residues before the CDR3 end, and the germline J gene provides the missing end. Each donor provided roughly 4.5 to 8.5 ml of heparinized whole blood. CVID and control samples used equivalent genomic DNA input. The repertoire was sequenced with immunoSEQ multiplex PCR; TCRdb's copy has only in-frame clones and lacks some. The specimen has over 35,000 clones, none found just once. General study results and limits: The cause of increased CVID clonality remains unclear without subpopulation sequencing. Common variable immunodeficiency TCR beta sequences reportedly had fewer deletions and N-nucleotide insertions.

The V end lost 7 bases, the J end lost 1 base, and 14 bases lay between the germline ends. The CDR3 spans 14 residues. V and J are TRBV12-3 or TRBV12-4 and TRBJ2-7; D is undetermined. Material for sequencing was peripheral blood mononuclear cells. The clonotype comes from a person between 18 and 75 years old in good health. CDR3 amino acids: CASTDITRSYEQYF. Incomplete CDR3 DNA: TGTGCCAGCACCGACATCACGAGGTCCTACGAG.